Each of the 7 T cell receptor beta chains below was sequenced from the same sample in a study of blood T cell repertoires in COVID-19 (dated by TCRdb to between 2020 and 2021). The library was made by the immunoSEQ multiplex PCR assay. TCRdb took over this immuneACCESS table, retaining in-frame rearrangements with V and J assigned. Such tables are incomplete; in checked studies, under half of the missing clones stem from an unresolved V gene, and the remainder is unexplained. Within this sample are about 90,000 clones, with 75% to 95% of them counted one time only. About 2.3% of the sample lies in the top ten. The sequenced material came from peripheral blood. These receptors all come from a human donor with active COVID-19. The donor label of this sample is uncertain.

This clone appeared once. V is TRBV3-1 (or the pseudogene TRBV3-2) and J is TRBJ2-5; TRBD1 aligns across 8 bases. The V segment lost 5 bases and the J segment 0 bases; nucleotides outside the gene matches: 8. Germline-derived CDR1 and CDR2 are LGHDT and YNNKEL (reference sequence). The CDR3 length is 16 residues. CDR3 amino acids: CASSTRTGSHQETQYF. The CDR3 region has the DNA TGTGCCAGCAGCACCAGGACAGGGAGCCACCAAGAGACCCAGTACTTC.

The chain uses TRBV28 and TRBJ1-5, with 9 bases aligning to TRBD1. The CDR3 runs to 15 residues. Looked up from germline, CDR1 is MDHEN and CDR2 is SYDVKM. V was pared by 7 bases and J by 1 base, with 5 bases of the junction left unmatched. DNA for the CDR3: TGTGCCAGCACTCTACAGGGGGCAAGCAATCAGCCCCAGCATTTT. Translation: CASTLQGASNQPQHF.

The chain uses TRBV12-3 or TRBV12-4 and TRBJ2-7, with D unresolved. V lost 2 bases, J lost 1 base, and 3 bases lay in between. The CDR3 extends over 12 amino acids. The CDR3 sequence is CASSLYSYEQYF. CDR3 DNA sequence: TGTGCCAGCAGTTTATATTCCTACGAGCAGTACTTC.

This clone was found once. CDR3 nucleotides: TGTGCCAGTAGTATTCTGAGGGATATGAACACTGAAGCTTTCTTT. Residues: CASSILRDMNTEAFF. The V call is TRBV19, the J call TRBJ1-1; unclear D gene. The CDR3 totals 15 residues. CDR1 and CDR2 (germline): LNHDA, SQIVND (reference sequence). V lost 3 bases and J 0 bases, leaving 11 bases between the germline ends.

The chain combines TRBV4-1 with TRBJ2-5; 9 nucleotides agree with TRBD1. V dropped 4 bases and J dropped 2; count of bases not matched to a gene: 14. This CDR3 has 18 amino acids. Germline lookup yields CDR1 MGHRA and CDR2 YSYEKL. The CDR3 coding sequence is TGCGCCAGCAGCCCACACCCCGATACAGGGGGCGTTCAAGAGACCCAGTACTTC. It encodes CASSPHPDTGGVQETQYF.

This sequence joins TRBV5-4 and TRBJ2-3; 10 bases are a match to TRBD1. Germline-derived CDR1 and CDR2 are SGHNT and YYREEE (reference sequence). This CDR3 contains 15 residues. The V segment lost 3 bases and the J segment 2 bases; nucleotides outside the gene matches: 3. CDR3 sequence reads: CASSSGTGVTDTQYF. In DNA form, the CDR3 reads TGTGCCAGCAGCTCCGGGACAGGGGTCACAGATACGCAGTATTTT.

The rearrangement joins TRBV10-3 to TRBJ2-2; D perhaps matches TRBD1 (6 bases). Trimming shortened V by 0 bases and J by 1 base, and 9 bases separated the two germline ends. Germline CDR1 ENHRY, CDR2 SYGVKD. The length of the CDR3 is 16 residues. In nucleotides, the CDR3 is TGTGCCATCAGTGAGTCTGACAGGCTGAACACCGGGGAGCTGTTTTTT. Amino acids: CAISESDRLNTGELFF.